This T cell receptor (beta chain) was captured in a study of response to subunit inactivated influenza vaccine. One entry per CDR3 protein, called by TCRdb with MiXCR from the RT-PCR reads. The sample comprises 530,000 or so distinct CDR3 sequences, 12% to 15% of which are singletons, and 11% rests with the top ten. The J segment lost 5 bases and the V segment lost 4 bases, leaving 16 bases of the junction unmatched. The CDR3 consists of 17 residues. Germline CDR1 and CDR2: SGHVS and FNYEAQ. J is TRBJ2-5 and V is TRBV7-6, with TRBD2 matching over 7 bases. The material was PBMCs from blood, obtained roughly 13 days after vaccination. The TCR was taken from a man aged 50 to 60 who received an inactivated influenza vaccine. CDR3 in amino acids: CASSSAMGGTGGETQYF. For the CDR3, the DNA is TGTGCCAGCAGCTCAGCTATGGGGGGGACTGGCGGTGAGACCCAGTACTTC.